These 25 T cell receptor beta chains were sequenced from one sample in a study of blood T cell repertoires in COVID-19. TCRdb's copy holds only in-frame clones and misses some; the assay was immunoSEQ multiplex PCR. The sample has a few hundred thousand clones; approximately 80% are singletons. Sequenced input: peripheral blood. These receptors came from a young woman with acute or convalescent COVID-19.

The rearrangement links TRBV6-4 to TRBJ2-1; 12 bases are a match to TRBD2. Germline CDR1 is MRHNA and CDR2 is SNTAGT. CDR3 length equals 15 residues. J lost 8 bases, V lost 9 bases, and 11 bases had no gene match. CDR3 coding DNA: TGTGCCAGTCGTGAGACTAGCGGGAGCGGCGATGAGCAGTTCTTC. Amino acids: CASRETSGSGDEQFF.

The CDR3: CASSGGSGRHTDTQYF. The DNA of the CDR3 is TGTGCCAGCAGTGGGGGAAGCGGGAGGCACACAGATACGCAGTATTTT. J is TRBJ2-3 and V is TRBV2, with 9 positions matching TRBD2. With 4 bases clipped from V and 2 bases from J, the junction kept 7 bases outside the gene matches. Germline V gene sequence: CDR1 SNHLY, CDR2 FYNNEI. This CDR3 has 16 amino acids.

The J gene is TRBJ2-2, the V gene TRBV7-8, with D hard to call. The length of the CDR3 is 15 residues. V dropped 2 bases and J dropped 5 bases, with 12 bases sitting between them. Germline V gives CDR1 SGHVS, CDR2 FQNEAQ. The CDR3 here is CASSLLRSRTGELFF. The CDR3 region has the DNA TGTGCCAGCAGCTTATTGAGGTCCCGGACCGGGGAGCTGTTTTTT.

This chain joins TRBV18 and TRBJ2-7, with no clear D. Germline CDR1 reads KGHSH; CDR2 reads LQKENI. The CDR3 length is 13 residues. V lost 3 bases, J lost 0 bases, and 6 bases lay in between. In DNA, the CDR3 is TGTGCCAGCTCACCTATCAGCTCCTACGAGCAGTACTTC. Translating it yields CASSPISSYEQYF.

This clone has just one count. In the same sample, other DNA sequences code for this CDR3. The J gene is TRBJ2-7, the V gene TRBV29-1, with TRBD1 identical over 9 bases. CDR3 length: 13 residues. Germline CDR1 is SQVTM and CDR2 is ANQGSEA. V gave up 6 bases and J gave up 0 bases; unmatched junction bases: 3. The CDR3 loop reads CSVGTGSSYEQYF. DNA for the CDR3: TGCAGCGTGGGGACAGGGAGCTCCTACGAGCAGTACTTC.

V is TRBV7-8 and J is TRBJ2-7, with TRBD1 identical over 9 bases. J was trimmed by 5 bases and V by 5 bases; bases with no gene match: 10. Germline V gene sequence: CDR1 SGHVS, CDR2 FQNEAQ. The CDR3 is 15 amino acids. CDR3 nucleotide sequence: TGTGCCAGCAGCCGACAACAGGGGGCTGTCGACGAGCAGTACTTC. It is translated as CASSRQQGAVDEQYF.

The chain uses TRBV10-3 and TRBJ1-6; the match to TRBD1 covers 7 bases. V lost 6 bases, J lost 5 bases, and 7 bases stayed unmatched. The CDR3 is made up of 15 amino acids. CDR1 is ENHRY and CDR2 is SYGVKD in the germline V gene. In DNA, the CDR3 is TGTGCCATCAGATCTTTGGGACAGAATAATTCACCCCTCCACTTT. This gives the protein CAIRSLGQNNSPLHF.

V and J are TRBV10-1 and TRBJ1-3; weak D call: TRBD1 (5 bases). The CDR3 consists of 15 residues. Germline CDR1 and CDR2: WNHNN and SYGVQD (reference sequence). Trimming took off 6 bases at V and 2 bases at J, with 14 bases between the two ends. The CDR3 DNA is TGCGCCAGCAGCGAAGACAGCAACCCTGGAAACACCATATATTTT. Its translation: CASSEDSNPGNTIYF.

The chain employs TRBV5-8 and TRBJ2-7, with 8 nucleotides matching TRBD1. Germline V lookup: CDR1 SGHTS, CDR2 YDEGEE. This CDR3 region has 16 residues. V lost 5 bases to trimming and J lost 2 bases; unmatched junction nucleotides: 12. CDR3 bases: TGTGCCAGCAGGGAAAGACAGGGGACAGCAGCCTACGAGCAGTACTTC. Its translation is CASRERQGTAAYEQYF.

The chain employs TRBV7-6 and TRBJ2-5; D possibly corresponds to TRBD1 (6 bases). The CDR3 is 14 amino acids. V gave up 5 bases and J gave up 1 base, with 11 bases separating them. Germline CDR1 SGHVS, CDR2 FNYEAQ. The CDR3 reads CASSPRTAQETQYF. In DNA form, the CDR3 reads TGTGCCAGCAGCCCCCGGACAGCCCAAGAGACCCAGTACTTC.

The rearrangement joins TRBV10-3 to TRBJ1-6, with D uncertain. The germline V gene has CDR1 ENHRY and CDR2 SYGVKD. The CDR3 is made up of 13 amino acids. The ends were cut back, 9 bases at V and 1 base at J, with 7 bases in the middle. The CDR3 DNA follows: TGTGCCATTGCGGATTCCTATAATTCACCCCTCCACTTT. This sequence encodes CAIADSYNSPLHF.

The chain carries TRBV5-1 and TRBJ2-1, with TRBD1 matching over 9 bases. The V gene end was trimmed by 2 bases and the J gene end by 8 bases; junction bases not matched to a gene: 5. The CDR3 has 14 amino acids. Per the germline V gene, CDR1 is SGHRS and CDR2 is YFSETQ. CDR3 in DNA: TGCGCCAGCAGCTTTAGGGACAGGGAAGATGAGCAGTTCTTC. It encodes CASSFRDREDEQFF.

This clone was seen only once. This chain joins TRBV7-2 and TRBJ1-2, with a possible D match to TRBD1 (5 bases). The CDR3 runs to 16 residues. The germline CDR1 and CDR2 sequences are SGHTA and FQGNSA. V dropped 0 bases and J dropped 0 bases, with 11 bases sitting between them. Here the CDR3 reads CASSLAGGVANYGYTF. The CDR3 bases are TGTGCCAGCAGCTTAGCTGGGGGGGTCGCTAACTATGGCTACACCTTC.

The V gene is TRBV9, the J gene TRBJ2-2; TRBD2 aligns across 12 bases. Germline lookup yields CDR1 SGDLS and CDR2 YYNGEE. The CDR3 extends over 19 amino acids. Trimming at V came to 5 bases and at J to 0 bases, leaving 11 bases not matched to a gene. DNA of the CDR3: TGTGCCAGCAGATCCGGGACTAGCGGGTCCAACTCGAACACCGGGGAGCTGTTTTTT. This encodes CASRSGTSGSNSNTGELFF. Full variable domain (rest looked up from reference TRBV9 and TRBJ2-2): DSGVTQTPKHLITATGQRVTLRCSPRSGDLSVYWYQQSLDQGLQFLIQYYNGEERAKGNILERFSAQQFPDLHSELNLSSLELGDSALYFCASRSGTSGSNSNTGELFFGEGSRLTVL.

This rearrangement joins TRBV11-1 to TRBJ1-2; no definite D call. Trimming took 4 bases from V and 8 from J, leaving 8 bases between them. The CDR3 extends over 11 amino acids. The germline gives CDR1 SGHAT, CDR2 FQDESV (reference sequence). CDR3 sequence (DNA): TGTGCCAGCAGCTCCCGGGAGGGCTACACCTTC. Amino acid sequence: CASSSREGYTF.

This clone occurred many times. The V call is TRBV6-5, the J call TRBJ1-4, with 7 positions matching TRBD1. CDR1 MNHEY and CDR2 SVGAGI come from the germline V gene. This CDR3 comprises 13 residues. With V trimmed by 5 bases and J by 6 bases, 3 bases remained unmatched. The CDR3 protein is CASSRDRDEKLFF. The DNA for the CDR3 is TGTGCCAGCAGTCGAGACAGGGATGAAAAACTGTTTTTT.

The chain recombines TRBV19 with TRBJ1-1; 8 bases agree with TRBD1. Trimming cost V 4 bases and J 5 bases; bases outside gene matches: 6. Germline V gene sequence: CDR1 LNHDA, CDR2 SQIVND (reference sequence). The CDR3 sequence is 14 residues long. The CDR3 protein is CASSRTTGGTEAFF. CDR3 coding DNA: TGTGCCAGTAGTAGAACAACAGGGGGTACTGAAGCTTTCTTT.

The J gene is TRBJ2-4, the V gene TRBV2; D is perhaps TRBD2 (5 bases). Germline V CDR1 and CDR2: SNHLY, FYNNEI. V was pared by 7 bases and J by 3 bases, with 13 bases between. This CDR3 has 14 residues. CDR3 amino acids: CASKPSAGKNIQYF. The CDR3 nucleotides read TGTGCCAGCAAACCCAGCGCGGGCAAAAACATTCAGTACTTC.

The chain employs TRBV7-9 and TRBJ2-7; 12 nucleotides match TRBD2. Germline-derived CDR1 and CDR2 are SEHNR and FQNEAQ (reference sequence). The ends lost 5 bases at V and 1 base at J; junction bases unmatched: 6. CDR3 length: 16 residues. The CDR3 DNA sequence: TGTGCCAGCAGCCCCGAGACTAGCGGGAGTTCCTACGAGCAGTACTTC. Translating gives CASSPETSGSSYEQYF.

The V and J genes are TRBV19 and TRBJ1-5, with D hard to call. CDR3 length equals 11 residues. V lost 4 bases to trimming and J lost 13 bases, with 11 bases between them. Germline values: CDR1 LNHDA, CDR2 SQIVND (reference sequence). Written as DNA, the CDR3 is TGTGCCAGTAGTACCCTTCAACAACAGCATTTT. Translation gives CASSTLQQQHF.

In this sample, this clone turned up once. For the CDR3, the DNA is TGTGCCAGCAGTTACTCTGGTCCGAGGTTTGGTGAGCAGTTCTTC. This encodes CASSYSGPRFGEQFF. J is TRBJ2-1 and V is TRBV6-2 or TRBV6-3; D gene ambiguous. Germline V gives CDR1 MNHEY, CDR2 SVGEGT. Trimming removed 0 bases at V and 9 bases at J, with 15 bases between. This CDR3 spans 15 amino acids.

The genes are TRBV6-2 or TRBV6-3 and TRBJ2-7; perhaps TRBD1 as D (5 bases). The CDR3 covers 13 residues. Trimming removed 5 bases at V and 3 bases at J, with 11 bases between. Germline lookup yields CDR1 MNHEY and CDR2 SVGEGT. The CDR3: CASSPSTVYEQYF. The DNA of the CDR3 is TGTGCCAGCAGTCCATCGACAGTCTACGAGCAGTACTTC.

The V call is TRBV10-1, the J call TRBJ2-3, with TRBD2 identical over 10 bases. CDR3 size: 15 residues. The V segment lost 5 bases and the J segment 3 bases; nucleotides outside the gene matches: 5. The germline V gene has CDR1 WNHNN and CDR2 SYGVQD (reference sequence). DNA of the CDR3: TGCGCCAGCAGTCCAGCGGGAGGGCCGACAGATACGCAGTATTTT. Its translation is CASSPAGGPTDTQYF.

This clone was detected only a few times. The chain joins TRBV19 to TRBJ2-7, with TRBD1 matching 9 bases. CDR3 length: 17 amino acids. Germline V gives CDR1 LNHDA, CDR2 SQIVND (reference sequence). J lost 2 bases, V lost 6 bases, and 14 bases had no gene match. The CDR3 sequence: CASSRETGGAVAYEQYF. Written as DNA, the CDR3 is TGTGCCAGTAGCAGGGAGACAGGGGGTGCCGTTGCCTACGAGCAGTACTTC.

This clone was detected many times. The chain recombines TRBV5-4 with TRBJ2-1; TRBD2 matches 9 bases. CDR1 is SGHNT, CDR2 YYREEE, per germline (reference sequence). V was clipped by 1 base and J by 8 bases; unmatched bases: 7. The CDR3 loop spans 15 amino acids. The CDR3: CASSLTSGLGDEQFF. The CDR3 DNA is TGTGCCAGCAGCTTGACTAGCGGGTTAGGGGATGAGCAGTTCTTC.